These 5 T cell receptor beta chains originate from one sample sequenced in a study of blood T cell repertoires in COVID-19. Some clones are missing from TCRdb's copy, which holds only in-frame ones; the method was immunoSEQ multiplex PCR. The sample records 100,000 to 150,000 clones, approximately 90% being singletons. The specimen was peripheral blood. These receptors all stem from a man over 45 with COVID-19, enrolled during active disease.

The V call is TRBV6-5, the J call TRBJ1-4; D might be TRBD1 (6 bases). The CDR3 sequence is 14 residues long. Trimming left V 10 bases short and J 8 bases short, with 20 bases between. Looked up from germline, CDR1 is MNHEY and CDR2 is SVGAGI. CDR3: CATSGDPTSEKLFF. In DNA, the CDR3 is TGTGCCACATCAGGGGACCCCACCTCGGAAAAACTGTTTTTT.

The gene calls are TRBV6-5 and TRBJ2-1; tentative D call: TRBD1 (6 bases). The CDR3 contains 12 residues. With 4 bases removed from V and 10 bases from J, the gap between germline ends came to 11 bases. The V gene's germline CDR1 is MNHEY and CDR2 SVGAGI. In DNA form, the CDR3 reads TGTGCCAGCAGTTCCCAGGGGTACGAGCAGTTCTTC. This gives the protein CASSSQGYEQFF.

V is TRBV2 and J is TRBJ1-2, with TRBD1 identical over 7 bases. The CDR3 is made up of 16 amino acids. V shed 6 bases and J 0 bases; nucleotides not matched to a gene: 10. Germline loops: CDR1 SNHLY, CDR2 FYNNEI. CDR3 DNA: TGTGCCAGCAGCCTAAAGACAGGGCGGCCTAACTATGGCTACACCTTC. Protein product: CASSLKTGRPNYGYTF.

This rearrangement joins TRBV14 to TRBJ2-1; 9 bases are shared with TRBD2. The CDR3 runs to 16 residues. Germline values: CDR1 SGHDN, CDR2 FVKESK. Losses at the gene ends were 3 bases for V and 6 bases for J; bases not matched to a gene: 9. The CDR3 protein is CASSHVPGLALNEQFF. The CDR3 DNA follows: TGTGCCAGCAGCCACGTACCGGGACTAGCTCTCAATGAGCAGTTCTTC.

The CDR3 region has the DNA TGTGCCAGCAGCTTCCCCCTGACGGGAGCTGGGGAGCTGTTTTTT. Amino acid sequence: CASSFPLTGAGELFF. The chain combines TRBV11-2 with TRBJ2-2; tentative D call: TRBD2 (6 bases). CDR1 is SGHAT and CDR2 is FQNNGV in the germline V gene. The CDR3 spans 15 residues. Trimming stripped 3 bases from V and 8 bases from J, with 16 bases between.